This T cell receptor beta chain was obtained from a study of siplizumab effects on memory and regulatory T cells. Findings and limits, study-wide: Siplizumab brought about a significant reduction in alloreactive sequences traceable to unstimulated CD4+ memory cells. Naive T cells were seen as more diverse than memory cells and as major alloresponse contributors. Of the proliferating CD4+ or CD8+ clones, roughly 80-96% lacked a naive or memory phenotype that could be assigned.

There are 14 residues in the CDR3. Between the trimmed V and J ends, which lost 2 bases and 8 bases, there was a span of 13 bases. Germline V gene data show CDR1 as MNHEY and CDR2 as SMNVEV (reference sequence). Note on this clone: Its antigen is not identified.

Sequenced unstimulated subsets in three donor pairs: CD4+ naive, CD4+ memory, CD8+ naive, CD8+ effector memory, CD8+ TEMRA. Profiled with immunoSEQ multiplex PCR; TCRdb holds only in-frame clones, not every one. Among tens of thousands of clones, 90% to 97% were seen once, and the ten largest hold roughly 0.1%. The sequence derives from a human donor in good health. The J gene is TRBJ2-1, the V gene TRBV27; possible D gene TRBD2, 6 bases. Material for sequencing was naive CD8+ T cells sorted from blood. CDR3 in DNA: TGTGCCAGCAGTTTAAATGGCAGGGACTATGAGCAGTTCTTC. It encodes CASSLNGRDYEQFF.